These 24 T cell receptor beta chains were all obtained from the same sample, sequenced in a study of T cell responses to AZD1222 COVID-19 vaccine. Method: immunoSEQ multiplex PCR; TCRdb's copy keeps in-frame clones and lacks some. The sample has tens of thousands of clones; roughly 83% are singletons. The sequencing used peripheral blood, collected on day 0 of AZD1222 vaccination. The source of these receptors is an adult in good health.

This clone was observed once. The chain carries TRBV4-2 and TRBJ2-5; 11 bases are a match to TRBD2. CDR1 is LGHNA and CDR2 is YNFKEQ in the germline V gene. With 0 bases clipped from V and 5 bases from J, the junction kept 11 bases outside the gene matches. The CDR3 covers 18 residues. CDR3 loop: CASSQELAGGPGAETQYF. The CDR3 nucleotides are TGTGCCAGCAGCCAAGAGTTAGCGGGAGGGCCTGGAGCGGAGACCCAGTACTTC.

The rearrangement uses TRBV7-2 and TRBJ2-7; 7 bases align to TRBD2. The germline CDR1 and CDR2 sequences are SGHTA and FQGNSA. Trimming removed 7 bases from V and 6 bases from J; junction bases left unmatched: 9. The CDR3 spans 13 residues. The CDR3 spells CASNNYWEGEQYF. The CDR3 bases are TGTGCCAGCAACAATTACTGGGAGGGCGAGCAGTACTTC.

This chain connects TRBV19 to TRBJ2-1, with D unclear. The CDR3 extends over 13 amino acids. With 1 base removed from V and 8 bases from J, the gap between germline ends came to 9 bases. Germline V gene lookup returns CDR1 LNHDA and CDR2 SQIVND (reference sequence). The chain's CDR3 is CASSIGPGYEQFF. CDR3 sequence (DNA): TGTGCCAGTAGTATAGGACCAGGCTATGAGCAGTTCTTC. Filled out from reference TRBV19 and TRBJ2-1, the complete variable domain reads DGGITQSPKYLFRKEGQNVTLSCEQNLNHDAMYWYRQDPGQGLRLIYYSQIVNDFQKGDIAEGYSVSREKKESFPLTVTSAQKNPTAFYLCASSIGPGYEQFFGPGTRLTVL.

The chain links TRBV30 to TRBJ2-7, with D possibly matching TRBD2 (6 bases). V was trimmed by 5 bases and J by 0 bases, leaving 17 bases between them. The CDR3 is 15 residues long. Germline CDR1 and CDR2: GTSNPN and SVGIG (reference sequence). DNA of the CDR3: TGTGCCTGGGGGACTTTCCGGCTTGACTCCTACGAGCAGTACTTC. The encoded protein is CAWGTFRLDSYEQYF.

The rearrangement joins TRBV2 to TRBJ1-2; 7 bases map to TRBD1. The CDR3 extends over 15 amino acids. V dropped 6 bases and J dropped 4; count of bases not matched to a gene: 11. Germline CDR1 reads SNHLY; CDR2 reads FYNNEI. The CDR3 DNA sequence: TGTGCCAGCAGGGCCGGAGGGGGCTGGACCTATGGCTACACCTTC. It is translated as CASRAGGGWTYGYTF.

The CDR3 protein is CATSRGQAGRSYNEQFF. CDR3 nucleotide sequence: TGTGCCACCAGCAGAGGACAGGCCGGTAGATCCTACAATGAGCAGTTCTTC. This chain connects TRBV15 to TRBJ2-1; maybe TRBD1 (6 bases). The V gene lost 1 base and the J gene lost 1 base, with 14 bases spanning the gap. This CDR3 has 17 amino acids. Germline lookup yields CDR1 LNHNV and CDR2 YYDKDF (reference sequence). The entire variable domain, with the rest obtained from reference TRBV15 and TRBJ2-1, is as follows: DAMVIQNPRYQVTQFGKPVTLSCSQTLNHNVMYWYQQKSSQAPKLLFHYYDKDFNNEADTPDNFQSRRPNTSFCFLDIRSPGLGDTAMYLCATSRGQAGRSYNEQFFGPGTRLTVL.

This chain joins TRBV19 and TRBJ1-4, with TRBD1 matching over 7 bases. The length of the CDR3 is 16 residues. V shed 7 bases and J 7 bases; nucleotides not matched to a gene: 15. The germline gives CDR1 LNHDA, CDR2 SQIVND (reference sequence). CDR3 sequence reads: CASNRNGVPGGEKLFF. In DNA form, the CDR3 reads TGTGCCAGTAATCGGAACGGGGTACCAGGGGGTGAAAAACTGTTTTTT.

CDR3 coding DNA: TGTGCCAGCAGTTCGGGACAGGGGGCGAATGGCTACACCTTC. Translated: CASSSGQGANGYTF. The chain uses TRBV28 and TRBJ1-2; 12 bases align to TRBD1. Germline CDR1 MDHEN, CDR2 SYDVKM. V lost 4 bases and J lost 6; bases outside the gene matches: 3. The length of the CDR3 is 14 residues.

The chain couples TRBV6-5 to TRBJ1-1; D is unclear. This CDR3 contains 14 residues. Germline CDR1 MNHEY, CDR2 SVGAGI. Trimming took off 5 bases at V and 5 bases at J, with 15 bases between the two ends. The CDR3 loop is CASSIPPGATEAFF. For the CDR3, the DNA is TGTGCCAGCAGTATCCCCCCGGGCGCGACTGAAGCTTTCTTT.

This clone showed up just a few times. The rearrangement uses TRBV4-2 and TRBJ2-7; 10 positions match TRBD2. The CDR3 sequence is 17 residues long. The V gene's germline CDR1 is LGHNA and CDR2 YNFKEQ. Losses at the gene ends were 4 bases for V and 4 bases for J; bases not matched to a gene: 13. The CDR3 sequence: CASSPGGSGRNGYEQYF. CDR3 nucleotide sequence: TGTGCCAGCAGCCCCGGGGGTAGCGGGAGGAATGGGTACGAGCAGTACTTC.

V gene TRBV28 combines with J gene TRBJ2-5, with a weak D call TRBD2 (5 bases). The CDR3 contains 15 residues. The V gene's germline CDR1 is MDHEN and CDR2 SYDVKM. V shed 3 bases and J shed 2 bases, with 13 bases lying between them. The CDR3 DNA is TGTGCCAGCAGTTTCCCCGGCAGACTACAAGAGACCCAGTACTTC. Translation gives CASSFPGRLQETQYF.

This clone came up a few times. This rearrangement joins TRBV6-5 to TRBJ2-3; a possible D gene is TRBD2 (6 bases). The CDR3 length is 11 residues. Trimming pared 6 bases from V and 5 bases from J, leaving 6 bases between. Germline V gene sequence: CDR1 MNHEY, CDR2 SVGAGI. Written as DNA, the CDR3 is TGTGCCAGCAGGGGGGGAGATACGCAGTATTTT. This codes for CASRGGDTQYF.

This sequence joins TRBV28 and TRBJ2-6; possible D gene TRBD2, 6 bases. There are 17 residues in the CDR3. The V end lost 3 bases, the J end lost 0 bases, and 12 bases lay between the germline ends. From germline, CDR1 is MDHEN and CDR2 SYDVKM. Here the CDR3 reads CASSLGGSTSGANVLTF. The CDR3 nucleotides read TGTGCCAGCAGTTTGGGGGGTTCCACCTCTGGGGCCAACGTCCTGACTTTC.

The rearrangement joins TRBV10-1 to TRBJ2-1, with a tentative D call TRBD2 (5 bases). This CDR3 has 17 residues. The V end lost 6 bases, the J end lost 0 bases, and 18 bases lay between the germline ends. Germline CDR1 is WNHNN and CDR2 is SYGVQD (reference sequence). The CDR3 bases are TGCGCCAGCAGGCCGGAGGCCCTCAGACCCTCCTACAATGAGCAGTTCTTC. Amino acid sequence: CASRPEALRPSYNEQFF.

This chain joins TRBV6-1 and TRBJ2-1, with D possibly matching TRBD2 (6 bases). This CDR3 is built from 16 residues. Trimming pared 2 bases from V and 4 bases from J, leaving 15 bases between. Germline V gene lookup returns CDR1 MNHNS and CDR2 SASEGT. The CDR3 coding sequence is TGTGCCAGCAGTGAATATACGGGAGAAGCGTACAATGAGCAGTTCTTC. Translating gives CASSEYTGEAYNEQFF.

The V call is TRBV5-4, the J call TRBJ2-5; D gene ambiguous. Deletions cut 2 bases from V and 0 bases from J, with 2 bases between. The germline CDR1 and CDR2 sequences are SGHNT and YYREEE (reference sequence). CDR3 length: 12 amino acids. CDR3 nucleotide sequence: TGTGCCAGCAGCTTAGACCAAGAGACCCAGTACTTC. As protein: CASSLDQETQYF.

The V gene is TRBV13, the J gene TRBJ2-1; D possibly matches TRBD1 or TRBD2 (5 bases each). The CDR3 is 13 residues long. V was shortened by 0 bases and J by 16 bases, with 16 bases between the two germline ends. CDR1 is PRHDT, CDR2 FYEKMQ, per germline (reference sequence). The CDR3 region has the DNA TGTGCCAGCAGCTTAGGCGAGGGGCCTTCTAAATTCTTC. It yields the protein CASSLGEGPSKFF.

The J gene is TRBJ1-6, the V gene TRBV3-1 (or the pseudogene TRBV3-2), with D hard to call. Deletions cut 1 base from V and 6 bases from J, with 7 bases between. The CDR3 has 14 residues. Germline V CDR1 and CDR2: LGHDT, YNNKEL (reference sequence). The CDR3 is CASSQVASNSPLHF. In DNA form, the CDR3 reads TGTGCCAGCAGCCAAGTGGCCAGTAATTCACCCCTCCACTTT.

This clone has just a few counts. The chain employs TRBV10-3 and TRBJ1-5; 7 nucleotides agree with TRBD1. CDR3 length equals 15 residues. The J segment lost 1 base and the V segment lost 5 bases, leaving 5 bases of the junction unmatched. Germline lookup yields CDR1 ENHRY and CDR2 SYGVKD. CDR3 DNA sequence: TGTGCCATCAGTCCTGACAGGGAGAGCAATCAGCCCCAGCATTTT. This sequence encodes CAISPDRESNQPQHF.

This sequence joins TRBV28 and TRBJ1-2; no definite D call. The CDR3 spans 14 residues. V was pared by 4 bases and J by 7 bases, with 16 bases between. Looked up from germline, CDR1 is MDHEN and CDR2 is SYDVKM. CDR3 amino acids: CASSSLIPGSGYTF. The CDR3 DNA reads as TGTGCCAGCAGTTCCCTCATCCCGGGGTCTGGCTACACCTTC.

The CDR3 is CASSSQSGGSYNSPLHF. As DNA, the CDR3 is TGTGCCAGCAGCTCCCAATCAGGAGGCTCCTATAATTCACCCCTCCACTTT. The chain is built from TRBV5-4 and TRBJ1-6; D gene uncertain. The CDR3 is made up of 17 amino acids. Trimming took 3 bases from V and 0 from J, leaving 13 bases between them. Germline CDR1 reads SGHNT; CDR2 reads YYREEE (reference sequence).

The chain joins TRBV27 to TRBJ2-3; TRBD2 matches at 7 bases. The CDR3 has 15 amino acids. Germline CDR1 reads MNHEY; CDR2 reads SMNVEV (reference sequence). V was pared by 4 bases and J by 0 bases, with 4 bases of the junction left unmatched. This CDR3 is CASSSLAASTDTQYF. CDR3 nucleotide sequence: TGTGCCAGCAGTTCGCTAGCGGCTAGCACAGATACGCAGTATTTT.

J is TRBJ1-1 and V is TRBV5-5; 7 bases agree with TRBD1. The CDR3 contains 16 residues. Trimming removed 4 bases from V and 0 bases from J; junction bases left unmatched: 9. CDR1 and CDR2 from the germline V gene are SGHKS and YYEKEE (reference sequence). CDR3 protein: CASSPGQPLMNTEAFF. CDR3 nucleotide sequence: TGTGCCAGCAGCCCGGGACAGCCCTTAATGAACACTGAAGCTTTCTTT.

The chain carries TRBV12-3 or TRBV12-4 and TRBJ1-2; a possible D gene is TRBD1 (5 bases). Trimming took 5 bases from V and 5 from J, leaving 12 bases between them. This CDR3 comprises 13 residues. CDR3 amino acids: CASSHLRGYGYTF. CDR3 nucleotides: TGTGCCAGCAGTCACCTCCGGGGGTATGGCTACACCTTC.